In its sample, the clone carrying this T cell receptor (beta chain) ranks as medium-sized. This sample was included in a study of T cell repertoires in aging, cancer and after chemotherapy. TRB rearrangements spanning V, D and J were amplified using mixed TRB-A/B primers. TCRdb reanalysed the multiplex PCR reads using MiXCR and keeps one entry per CDR3 protein. This sample has 4,900 or so distinct CDR3 sequences, with roughly 26% found just once. The template was genomic DNA from peripheral blood, not RNA. Germline V gene lookup returns CDR1 SGHVS and CDR2 FNYEAQ. The CDR3 has 14 amino acids. V gave up 1 base and J gave up 3 bases, with 9 bases separating them.

The specimen sequenced was blood. This chain connects TRBV7-6 to TRBJ2-5; D unclear. This TCR was sampled from a human donor in good health. This CDR3 reads CASSLVGPEETQYF. The CDR3 DNA follows: TGTGCCAGCAGCTTAGTTGGGCCCGAAGAGACCCAGTACTTC.